This T cell receptor beta chain was sequenced in a study of T cells expressing NK-cell markers (dated by TCRdb to the early 2020s). General notes on the study: In sorted CD3+CD56+NKG2C+, CD3+CD56+NKG2C- and CD3+CD56-NKG2C+ T-cell subsets from eight donors, TCR beta-chain repertoires were profiled. Among the eight sequenced donors, seven were HCMV-seropositive and one was HCMV-seronegative. Randomly selected healthy volunteers, three men and five women, were used as the eight sequenced donors. Illumina HiSeq 2000/2500, MiSeq or NextSeq was used to sequence libraries as 2 x 150 bp reads. The study at large found these results: Those dominant clonotypes were again the most abundant among CD3+CD56-NKG2C+ cells in four donors, at about 25-60.1%. In several donors, the dominant CD3+CD56+NKG2C+ clonotypes were among the top 10 CD8+ clonotypes and accounted for about 1.0-7.5% of CD8+ T cells. Whether the expanded NKG2C-expressing T cell clones were specific for HCMV antigens remained unclear.

HCMV serostatus was determined by detecting HCMV-specific IgG in serum with a commercial ELISA kit. Peripheral blood mononuclear cells were isolated from blood by Ficoll density gradient centrifugation. Data came from an Illumina HiSeq 2000. TCR beta cDNA libraries were made by 5'RACE template switching that added a universal primer site and unique molecular identifiers. Priming for cDNA synthesis came from the TCR beta constant segment, and two successive PCR amplification steps followed. The authors processed their data as follows. MIGEC handled demultiplexing of the reads and grouping by UMI, while MiTCR was used to assemble and quantify clonotypes. To remove erroneous sequences, TCR cDNA sequences were retained only when supported by two or more reads. The tcR package was used for downstream repertoire analysis, and clonotypes were matched across fractions by CDR3 nucleotide sequence plus V segment. VDJmatch was used to annotate antigen specificity against VDJdb, with one amino acid substitution allowed in CDR3. TCRdb reprocessed the raw reads; every CDR3 protein sequence is a single record, and DNA is not supplied. The V and J calls reflect TCRdb's pipeline rather than the authors' work. This sample's clone table shows 300,000 to 500,000 distinct CDR3 sequences. The top ten clonotypes cover approximately 12% of the sample.

Worth noting for this clonotype: There is no known antigen for this receptor.

The CDR3 sequence holds 17 residues, the cysteine and phenylalanine included. No DNA appears here. Based on the germline V gene, the CDR1 and CDR2 sequences are KGHDR and SFDVKD. The source of this sequence is a woman in her fifties or sixties in good health. Donor details come from another sample of the same person, matched by shared clones. Sequencing was performed on blood T cells: a sorted CD56 or NKG2C T cell subset, CD4+ or CD8+ T cells, or bulk PBMC T cells (not recorded which). The sequence links TRBV24-1 to TRBJ2-1. The CDR3 protein is CATSDFGTGRSYNEQFF.